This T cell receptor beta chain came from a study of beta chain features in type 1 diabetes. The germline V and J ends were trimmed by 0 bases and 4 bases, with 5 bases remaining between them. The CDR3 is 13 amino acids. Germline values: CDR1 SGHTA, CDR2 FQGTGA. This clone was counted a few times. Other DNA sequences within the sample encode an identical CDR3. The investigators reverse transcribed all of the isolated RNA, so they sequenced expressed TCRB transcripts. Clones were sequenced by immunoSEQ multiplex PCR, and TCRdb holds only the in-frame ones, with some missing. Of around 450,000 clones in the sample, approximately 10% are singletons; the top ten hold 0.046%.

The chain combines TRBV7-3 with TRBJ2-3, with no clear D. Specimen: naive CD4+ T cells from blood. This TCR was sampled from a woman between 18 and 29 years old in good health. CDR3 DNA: TGTGCCAGCAGCTTAACGGGTGCAGATACGCAGTATTTT. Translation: CASSLTGADTQYF.